This record looks at one TCR beta chain sequence and its context. The antigen is unknown. The entry originates in a study of shared clonotypes between healthy human individuals. Points from the study as a whole: Donor scarcity curtailed the genetic and exposure-history diversity represented herein.

The germline gives CDR1 MDHEN, CDR2 SYDVKM. Losses at the gene ends were 6 bases for V and 0 bases for J; bases not matched to a gene: 13. The CDR3 length is 18 residues. TCRdb's table, derived via immunoSEQ multiplex PCR, lists solely in-frame clones and lacks some. The profile shows roughly 650,000 clones, approximately 97% of them singletons. Donors, healthy HIV-negative adults, lacked recent acute infections or vaccinations. Adults of Caucasian background living in Nashville, Tennessee made up all donors. This chain connects TRBV28 to TRBJ2-2; 7 nucleotides match TRBD2. The specimen sequenced was naive CD4+ T cells sorted from blood. Subset specified: CD45RA+ positively selected. This sequence was found in a woman aged 25-40 years in good health. CDR3 in DNA: TGTGCCAGCAGATCAGGGCTAGCGGCGACAACGAACACCGGGGAGCTGTTTTTT. Its protein is CASRSGLAATTNTGELFF. Filled out from reference TRBV28 and TRBJ2-2, the complete variable domain reads DVKVTQSSRYLVKRTGEKVFLECVQDMDHENMFWYRQDPGLGLRLIYFSYDVKMKEKGDIPEGYSVSREKKERFSLILESASTNQTSMYLCASRSGLAATTNTGELFFGEGSRLTVL.